This TCR beta chain was sequenced in a study of cytomegalovirus exposure and HLA in healthy donors. Findings and caveats of the study: In terms of immune exposure information, only CMV serostatus was available. Cytomegalovirus-associated TCR beta chains were listed, numbering roughly 150. A later analysis associated roughly 15,000 TCR beta sequences with HLA alleles at a 0.05 false discovery rate.

The germline CDR1 and CDR2 sequences are SQVTM and ANQGSEA. Between the trimmed V and J ends, which lost 6 bases and 6 bases, there was a span of 17 bases. The CDR3 has 13 amino acids. Healthy bone marrow donors made up the donors. Points on this clone: Antigen: not known.

13 Jbeta primers and 60 Vbeta primers were used for the PCR. Data came from immunoSEQ multiplex PCR; TCRdb stores just in-frame clones and leaves some out. This repertoire shows some 85,000 clones, around 81% found once; its top ten account for 5.5% to 7%. This clonotype was sampled from a man aged 18 to 30 in good health and CMV-seropositive. The sequenced material came from PBMCs. The chain is built from TRBV29-1 and TRBJ1-2; perhaps TRBD1 as D (5 bases). CDR3 in DNA: TGCAGCGTCCTTAAGGGGACTCTCGATGGCTACACCTTC. It is translated as CSVLKGTLDGYTF.